The present TCR beta chain was sequenced within a study of cytomegalovirus exposure and HLA in healthy donors. Whole-study context: Of a few hundred genotyped donors, roughly 86% clustered with self-reported Caucasian donors. Study-wide results and caveats: Roughly even sequencing depth across donors was the assumption behind the presence/absence analyses.

Germline V gene sequence: CDR1 SEHNR, CDR2 FQNEAQ (reference sequence). Trimming shortened V by 4 bases and J by 1 base, and 19 bases separated the two germline ends. There are 17 residues in the CDR3. Use of 60 Vbeta and 13 Jbeta primers characterized the PCR. Clones were read by immunoSEQ multiplex PCR, and TCRdb kept only the in-frame ones, dropping some. The sample gives more than 150,000 clones, roughly 79% of which show up once; about 1.6% is in the top ten. Whereas donors were nominally healthy upon sampling, unrecorded immune exposures were probable. A word on this clone: Its antigen remains unidentified.

V is TRBV7-9 and J is TRBJ1-1; D unresolved. This sequence was found in a man aged 35-49 years in good health and CMV-seronegative. The sample was PBMCs. The CDR3 sequence is CASSYPRGGKGNTEAFF. In nucleotides, the CDR3 is TGTGCCAGCAGCTACCCCCGGGGAGGGAAGGGGAACACTGAAGCTTTCTTT.